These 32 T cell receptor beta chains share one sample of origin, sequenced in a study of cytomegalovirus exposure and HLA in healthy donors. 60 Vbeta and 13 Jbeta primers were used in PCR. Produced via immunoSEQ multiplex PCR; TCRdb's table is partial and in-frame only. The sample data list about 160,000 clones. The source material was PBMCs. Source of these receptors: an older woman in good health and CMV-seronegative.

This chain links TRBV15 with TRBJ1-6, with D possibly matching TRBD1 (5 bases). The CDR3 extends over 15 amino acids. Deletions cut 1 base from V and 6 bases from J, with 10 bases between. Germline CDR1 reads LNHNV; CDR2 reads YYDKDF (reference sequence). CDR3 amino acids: CATSRVGLGNSPLHF. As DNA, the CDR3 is TGTGCCACCAGCAGAGTGGGGCTCGGTAATTCACCCCTCCACTTT. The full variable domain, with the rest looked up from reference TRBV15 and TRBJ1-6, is DAMVIQNPRYQVTQFGKPVTLSCSQTLNHNVMYWYQQKSSQAPKLLFHYYDKDFNNEADTPDNFQSRRPNTSFCFLDIRSPGLGDTAMYLCATSRVGLGNSPLHFGNGTRLTVT.

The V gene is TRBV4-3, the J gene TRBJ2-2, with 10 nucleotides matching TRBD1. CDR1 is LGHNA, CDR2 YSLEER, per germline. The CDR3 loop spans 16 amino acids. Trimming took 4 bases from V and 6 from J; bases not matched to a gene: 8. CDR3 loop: CASSPFGGTGAGELFF. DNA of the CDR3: TGCGCCAGCAGCCCTTTCGGAGGGACAGGGGCCGGGGAGCTGTTTTTT.

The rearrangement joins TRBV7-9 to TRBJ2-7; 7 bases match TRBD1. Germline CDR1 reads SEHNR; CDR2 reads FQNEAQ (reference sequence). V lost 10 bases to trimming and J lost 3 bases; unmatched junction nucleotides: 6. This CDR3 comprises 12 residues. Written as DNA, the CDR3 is TGTGCCACCCAACAGGGGCGCTACGAGCAGTACTTC. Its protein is CATQQGRYEQYF.

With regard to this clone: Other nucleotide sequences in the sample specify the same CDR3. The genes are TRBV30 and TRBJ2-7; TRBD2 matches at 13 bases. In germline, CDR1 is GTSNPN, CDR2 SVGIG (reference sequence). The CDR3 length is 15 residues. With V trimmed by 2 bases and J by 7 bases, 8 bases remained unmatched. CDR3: CAWSRGLAGVGEQYF. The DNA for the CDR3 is TGTGCCTGGAGTAGAGGACTAGCGGGAGTGGGAGAGCAGTACTTC.

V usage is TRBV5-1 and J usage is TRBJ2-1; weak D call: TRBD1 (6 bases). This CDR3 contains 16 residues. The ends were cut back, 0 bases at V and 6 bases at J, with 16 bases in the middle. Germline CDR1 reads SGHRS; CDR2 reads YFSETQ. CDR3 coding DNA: TGCGCCAGCAGCTTGGAAGGCAGGGGTTGGGGCAATGAGCAGTTCTTC. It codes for CASSLEGRGWGNEQFF.

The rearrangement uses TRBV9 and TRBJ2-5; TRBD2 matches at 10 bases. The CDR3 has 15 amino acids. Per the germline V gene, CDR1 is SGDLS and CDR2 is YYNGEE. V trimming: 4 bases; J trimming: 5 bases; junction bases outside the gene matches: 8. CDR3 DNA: TGTGCCAGCAGCCCCAAGCGGGGGGGTATTGAGACCCAGTACTTC. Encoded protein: CASSPKRGGIETQYF.

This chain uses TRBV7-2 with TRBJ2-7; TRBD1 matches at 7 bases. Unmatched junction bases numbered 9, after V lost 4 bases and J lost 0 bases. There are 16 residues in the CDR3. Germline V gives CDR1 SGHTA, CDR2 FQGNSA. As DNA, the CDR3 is TGTGCCAGCAGCTCCCGTAGGGGGCCGAGCTCCTACGAGCAGTACTTC. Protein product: CASSSRRGPSSYEQYF.

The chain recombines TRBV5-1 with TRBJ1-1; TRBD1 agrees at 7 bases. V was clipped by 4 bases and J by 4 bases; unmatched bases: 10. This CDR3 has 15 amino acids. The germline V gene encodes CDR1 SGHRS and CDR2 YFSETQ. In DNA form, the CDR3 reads TGCGCCAGCAGCGACGGACAGGCCCCTACCACTGAAGCTTTCTTT. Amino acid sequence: CASSDGQAPTTEAFF.

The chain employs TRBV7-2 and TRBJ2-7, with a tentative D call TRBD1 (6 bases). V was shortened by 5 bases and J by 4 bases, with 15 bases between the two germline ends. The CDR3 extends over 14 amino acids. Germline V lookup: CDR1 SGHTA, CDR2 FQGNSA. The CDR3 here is CASSRSGQGYEQYF. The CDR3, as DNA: TGTGCCAGCAGCCGTTCTGGGCAGGGGTACGAGCAGTACTTC.

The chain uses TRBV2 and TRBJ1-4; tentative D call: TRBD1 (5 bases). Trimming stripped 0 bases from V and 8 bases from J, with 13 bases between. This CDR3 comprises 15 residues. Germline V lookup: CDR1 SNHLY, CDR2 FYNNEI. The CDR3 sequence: CASSEAGGPGEKLFF. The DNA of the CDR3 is TGTGCCAGCAGTGAAGCCGGGGGACCTGGGGAAAAACTGTTTTTT.

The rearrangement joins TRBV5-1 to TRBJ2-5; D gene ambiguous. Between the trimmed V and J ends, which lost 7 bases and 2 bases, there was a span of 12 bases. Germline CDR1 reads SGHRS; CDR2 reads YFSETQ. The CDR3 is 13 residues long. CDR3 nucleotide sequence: TGCGCCAGCTGCGGCAGTTTACAAGAGACCCAGTACTTC. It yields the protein CASCGSLQETQYF.

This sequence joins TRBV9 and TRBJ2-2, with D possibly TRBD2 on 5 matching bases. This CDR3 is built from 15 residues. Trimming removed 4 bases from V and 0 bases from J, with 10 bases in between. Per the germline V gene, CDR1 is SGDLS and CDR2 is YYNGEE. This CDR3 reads CASSRGIANTGELFF. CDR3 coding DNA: TGTGCCAGCAGCCGGGGAATCGCGAACACCGGGGAGCTGTTTTTT.

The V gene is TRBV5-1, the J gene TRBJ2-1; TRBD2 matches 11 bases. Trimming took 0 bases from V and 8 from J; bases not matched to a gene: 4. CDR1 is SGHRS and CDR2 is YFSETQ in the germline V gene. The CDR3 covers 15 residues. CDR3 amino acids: CASSLVAGGPYEQFF. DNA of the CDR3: TGCGCCAGCAGCTTGGTAGCGGGAGGGCCATATGAGCAGTTCTTC.

This CDR3 is CASSLGPSNTEAFF. Written as DNA, the CDR3 is TGTGCCAGCAGCTTAGGGCCCTCCAACACTGAAGCTTTCTTT. This chain joins TRBV7-6 and TRBJ1-1; no clear D gene. The CDR3 is 14 amino acids. CDR1 is SGHVS, CDR2 FNYEAQ, per germline. Trimming pared 1 base from V and 2 bases from J, leaving 8 bases between.

This CDR3 is CASTSGGTGSGNTIYF. CDR3 bases: TGTGCCAGCACCTCCGGGGGGACAGGCTCTGGAAACACCATATATTTT. This chain joins TRBV11-2 and TRBJ1-3; 8 nucleotides line up with TRBD1. Germline values: CDR1 SGHAT, CDR2 FQNNGV. V lost 7 bases to trimming and J lost 0 bases; unmatched junction nucleotides: 8. This CDR3 is built from 16 residues.

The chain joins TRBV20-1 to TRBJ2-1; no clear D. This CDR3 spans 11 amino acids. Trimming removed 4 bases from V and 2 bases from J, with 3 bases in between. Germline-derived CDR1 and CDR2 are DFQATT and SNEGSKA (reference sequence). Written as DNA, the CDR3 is TGCAGTGCTATCACCTACAATGAGCAGTTCTTC. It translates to CSAITYNEQFF.

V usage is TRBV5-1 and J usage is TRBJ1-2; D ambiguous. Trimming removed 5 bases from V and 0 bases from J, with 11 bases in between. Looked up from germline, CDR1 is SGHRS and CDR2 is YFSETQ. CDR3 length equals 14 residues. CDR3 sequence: CASSSAGPNYGYTF. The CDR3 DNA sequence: TGCGCCAGCAGTTCCGCGGGCCCTAACTATGGCTACACCTTC.

CDR3 residues: CASSITGVGNTIYF. The DNA for the CDR3 is TGTGCCAGCTCAATCACAGGGGTCGGAAACACCATATATTTT. The chain couples TRBV18 to TRBJ1-3; 7 positions match TRBD1. Germline V lookup: CDR1 KGHSH, CDR2 LQKENI. The CDR3 has 14 residues. Trimming cost V 5 bases and J 4 bases; bases outside gene matches: 5.

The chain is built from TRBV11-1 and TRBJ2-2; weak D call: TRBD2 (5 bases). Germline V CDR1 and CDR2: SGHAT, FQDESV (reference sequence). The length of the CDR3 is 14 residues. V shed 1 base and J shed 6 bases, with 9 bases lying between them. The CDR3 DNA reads TGTGCCAGCAGCTTAGTATCGGGATCCGGGGAGCTGTTTTTT. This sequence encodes CASSLVSGSGELFF.

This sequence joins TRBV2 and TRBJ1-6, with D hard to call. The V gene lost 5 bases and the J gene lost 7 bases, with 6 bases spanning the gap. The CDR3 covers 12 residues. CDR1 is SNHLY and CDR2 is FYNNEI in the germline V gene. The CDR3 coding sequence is TGTGCCAGCAGTCTACAGAATTCACCCCTCCACTTT. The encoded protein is CASSLQNSPLHF.

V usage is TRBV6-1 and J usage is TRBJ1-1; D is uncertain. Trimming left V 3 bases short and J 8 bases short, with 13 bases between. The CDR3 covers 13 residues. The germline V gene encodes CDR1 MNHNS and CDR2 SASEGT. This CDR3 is CASSDKTGSEAFF. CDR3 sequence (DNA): TGTGCCAGCAGTGATAAAACGGGGAGCGAAGCTTTCTTT.

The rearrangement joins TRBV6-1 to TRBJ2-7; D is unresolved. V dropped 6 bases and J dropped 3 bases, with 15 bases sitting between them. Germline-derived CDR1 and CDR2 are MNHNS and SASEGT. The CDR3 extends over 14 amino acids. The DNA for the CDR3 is TGTGCCAGCAGGGTTTCAGGATATGTCTACGAGCAGTACTTC. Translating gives CASRVSGYVYEQYF.

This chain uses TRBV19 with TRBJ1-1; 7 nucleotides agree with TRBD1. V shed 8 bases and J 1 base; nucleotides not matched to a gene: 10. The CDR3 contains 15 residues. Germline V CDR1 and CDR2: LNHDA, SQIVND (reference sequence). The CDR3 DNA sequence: TGTGCCAGTTTTCTAGGGGGCAGACCGAACACTGAAGCTTTCTTT. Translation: CASFLGGRPNTEAFF.

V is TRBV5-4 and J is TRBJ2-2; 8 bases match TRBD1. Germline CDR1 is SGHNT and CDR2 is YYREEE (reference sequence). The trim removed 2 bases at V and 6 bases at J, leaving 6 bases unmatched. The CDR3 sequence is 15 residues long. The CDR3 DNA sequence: TGTGCCAGCAGCTTTCAAAGACAGGGGCCCGGGGAGCTGTTTTTT. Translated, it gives CASSFQRQGPGELFF.

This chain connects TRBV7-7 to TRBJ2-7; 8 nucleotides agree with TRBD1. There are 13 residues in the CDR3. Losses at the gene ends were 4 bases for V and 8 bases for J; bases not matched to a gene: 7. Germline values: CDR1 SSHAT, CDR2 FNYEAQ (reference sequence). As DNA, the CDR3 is TGTGCCAGCAGCTCTCGACAGGGGTTTCAGCAGTACTTC. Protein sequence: CASSSRQGFQQYF.

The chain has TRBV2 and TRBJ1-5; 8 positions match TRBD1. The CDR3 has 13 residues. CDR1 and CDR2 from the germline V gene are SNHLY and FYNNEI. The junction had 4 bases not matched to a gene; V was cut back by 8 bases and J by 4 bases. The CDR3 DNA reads TGTGCCAGCCAGGGACAGGCAAATCAGCCCCAGCATTTT. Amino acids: CASQGQANQPQHF.

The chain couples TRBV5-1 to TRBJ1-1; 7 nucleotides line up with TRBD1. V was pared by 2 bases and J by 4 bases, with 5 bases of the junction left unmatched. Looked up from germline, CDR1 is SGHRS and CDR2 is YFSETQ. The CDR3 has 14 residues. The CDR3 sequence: CASSFQGVSTEAFF. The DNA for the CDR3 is TGCGCCAGCAGCTTCCAGGGGGTTAGCACTGAAGCTTTCTTT.

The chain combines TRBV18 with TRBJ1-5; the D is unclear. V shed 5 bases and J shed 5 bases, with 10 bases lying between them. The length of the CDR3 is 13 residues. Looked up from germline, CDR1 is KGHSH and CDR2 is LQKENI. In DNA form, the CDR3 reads TGTGCCAGCTCAACCAACCGGGATCAGCCCCAGCATTTT. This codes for CASSTNRDQPQHF.

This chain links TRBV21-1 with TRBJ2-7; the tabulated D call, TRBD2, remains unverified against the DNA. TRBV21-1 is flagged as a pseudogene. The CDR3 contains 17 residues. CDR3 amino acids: CASSKAVGAPGTYEQYF. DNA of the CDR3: TGTGCCAGCAGCAAGGCGGTTGGAGCCCCGGGGACCTACGAGCAGTACTTC.

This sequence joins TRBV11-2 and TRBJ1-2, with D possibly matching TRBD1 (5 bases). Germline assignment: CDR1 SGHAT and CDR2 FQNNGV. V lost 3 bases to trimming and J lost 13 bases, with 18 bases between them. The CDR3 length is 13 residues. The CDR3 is CASSLVRDLASTF. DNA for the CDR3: TGTGCCAGCAGCTTGGTACGGGACTTAGCGAGCACCTTC.

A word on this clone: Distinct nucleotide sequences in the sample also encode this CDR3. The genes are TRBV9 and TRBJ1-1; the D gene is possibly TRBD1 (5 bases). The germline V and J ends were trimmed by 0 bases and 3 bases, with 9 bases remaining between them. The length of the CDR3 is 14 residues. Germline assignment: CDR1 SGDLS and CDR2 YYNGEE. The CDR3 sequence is CASSVGTGYTEAFF. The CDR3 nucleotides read TGTGCCAGCAGCGTAGGCACAGGCTACACTGAAGCTTTCTTT.

The CDR3, as DNA: TGTGCCACAGGACAGGGGGGAATATACGAGCAGTACTTC. This encodes CATGQGGIYEQYF. V gene TRBV19 combines with J gene TRBJ2-7, with TRBD1 matching over 10 bases. Unmatched junction bases numbered 7, after V lost 10 bases and J lost 4 bases. This CDR3 spans 13 amino acids. Germline CDR1 reads LNHDA; CDR2 reads SQIVND (reference sequence).